The clone carrying this T cell receptor (beta chain) showed up just once. The antigen is unknown. V shed 4 bases, J shed 5 bases, and the junction held 9 bases outside the gene matches. The CDR3 sequence is 17 residues long. Per the germline V gene, CDR1 is PRHDT and CDR2 is FYEKMQ (reference sequence). The source of the sample is a study of T cells in Graves' hyperthyroidism and ophthalmopathy. Broader study findings: Most thyroid clonotypes with frequency above 0.001 were detected in blood.

Amplified regions were TCR beta CDR3 sequences from RNA transcripts. RT-PCR in the first round (using the HTBI primer set) targeted the TCR CDR3. TCRdb processed the multiplex PCR reads anew with MiXCR; each CDR3 protein has one entry. This sample yields approximately 590,000 distinct CDR3 sequences, of which 15% to 18% are seen a single time; less than 9.5% belongs to the top ten. Graves' hyperthyroidism was deemed stable absent ophthalmopathy progression within 18 months. PBMCs came from more than 8.5 ml fresh peripheral blood. Sequenced input: blood. The chain recombines TRBV13 with TRBJ2-7; 15 bases line up with TRBD2. The source of this sequence is a woman aged 25 to 39 with Graves' hyperthyroidism. The CDR3 region is CASSSPGTSGRYDEQYF. The CDR3 nucleotides are TGTGCCAGCAGCTCCCCCGGGACTAGCGGGAGGTACGACGAGCAGTACTTC.